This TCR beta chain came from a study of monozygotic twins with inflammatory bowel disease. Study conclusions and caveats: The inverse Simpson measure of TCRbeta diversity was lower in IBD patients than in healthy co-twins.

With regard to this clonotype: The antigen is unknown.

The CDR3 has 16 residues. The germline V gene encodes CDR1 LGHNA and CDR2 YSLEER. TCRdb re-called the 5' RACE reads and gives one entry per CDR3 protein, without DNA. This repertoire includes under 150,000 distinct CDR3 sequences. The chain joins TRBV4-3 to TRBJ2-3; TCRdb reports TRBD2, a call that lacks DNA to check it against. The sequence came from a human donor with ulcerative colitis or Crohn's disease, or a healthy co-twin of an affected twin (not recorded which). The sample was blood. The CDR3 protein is CASSQVAGGRADTQYF.